This entry is about one TCR beta chain. This sample stems from a study of lymphopenia after photon versus proton radiotherapy. The V gene end was trimmed by 6 bases and the J gene end by 7 bases; junction bases not matched to a gene: 12. The CDR3 covers 15 residues. From germline, CDR1 is LNHNV and CDR2 YYDKDF (reference sequence). This table comes from immunoSEQ multiplex PCR, and its TCRdb copy is limited to in-frame clones, with some not included. Of about 35,000 clones in the sample, approximately 90% are singletons; the top ten hold around 15%. The sequenced sample was peripheral blood, obtained from a patient treated with photon-based radiotherapy. The sequence derives from a man between 60 and 75 years old with cholangiocarcinoma. V and J are TRBV15 and TRBJ2-1, with TRBD1 matching over 7 bases. The CDR3 here is CATRPQGVLKNEQFF. The CDR3 nucleotides read TGTGCCACCAGACCCCAGGGGGTCCTCAAGAATGAGCAGTTCTTC.